This is a list of T cell receptor beta chains from one sample in a study of glioma-infiltrating T cells after dendritic cell vaccination. The data were produced by immunoSEQ multiplex PCR, yet TCRdb's version contains in-frame clones alone and is incomplete. The sample gives 25,000 to 35,000 clones, 90% to 95% of which show up once; 2.2% is in the top ten. The starting material was blood, obtained before dendritic cell vaccination. These TCRs come from a human donor with glioblastoma. The CDR3 runs from the conserved cysteine through the conserved F or W. Each record gives: clone size, J gene, D gene, V gene, CDR3 DNA, CDR3 protein. The D gene is left open where the match is weak. Some rows have no size entry. The others give once, few or many, or a class for an expanded clone.

>few|TRBJ2-3|.|TRBV11-2
TGTGCCAGCTTGGGAGGTTCGCAGTATTTT
CASLGGSQYF
>.|TRBJ2-7|.|TRBV5-1
TGCGCCAGCAGCTTGAACGTACAGGCCTACGAGCAGTACTTC
CASSLNVQAYEQYF
>.|TRBJ1-5|.|TRBV6-5
TGTGCCAGCAGATCAGGGGCCCAGCCCCAGCATTTT
CASRSGAQPQHF
>.|TRBJ1-3|TRBD1|TRBV28
TGTGCCAGCAGTCAACAGGGGGTCGGGTCTGGAAACACCATATATTTT
CASSQQGVGSGNTIYF
>.|TRBJ1-1|TRBD1|TRBV6-1
TGTGCCAGCAGTGATACAGGGGCCTCGAACACTGAAGCTTTCTTT
CASSDTGASNTEAFF
>.|TRBJ2-3|.|TRBV2
TGTGCCAGCACTACCACAGATACGCAGTATTTT
CASTTTDTQYF
>.|TRBJ2-1|TRBD2|TRBV25-1
TGTGCCAGCAGTGTATTGACTAGCGGGGCCTACAATGAGCAGTTCTTC
CASSVLTSGAYNEQFF
>.|TRBJ2-1|.|TRBV2
TGTGCCAGCAGCAGTTACAATGAGCAGTTCTTC
CASSSYNEQFF
>.|TRBJ1-5|.|TRBV19
TGTGCCAGTAGTAGCCGGCAGGGTGAAAATAGCAATCAGCCCCAGCATTTT
CASSSRQGENSNQPQHF
>.|TRBJ2-1|TRBD2|TRBV7-9
TGTGCCAGCAGCCCAAGCACTAGCGGGGGGGCGGCTTACAATGAGCAGTTCTTC
CASSPSTSGGAAYNEQFF
>.|TRBJ1-5|.|TRBV6-1
TGTGCCAGCAGTGGCGACAGTAATCAGCCCCAGCATTTT
CASSGDSNQPQHF